The 26 T cell receptor beta chains below come from one sample, sequenced in a study of T cell responses to AZD1222 COVID-19 vaccine. Using immunoSEQ multiplex PCR, the repertoire was profiled, and TCRdb retains in-frame clones only, with some absent. The sample includes just under 55,000 clones, 87% of them seen just once. The sequencing used peripheral blood, collected on day 0 of AZD1222 vaccination. Every receptor here comes from an adult in good health.

This CDR3 is CASSGRGSSYNEQFF. CDR3 nucleotides: TGCGCCAGCAGCGGTCGGGGGAGCTCCTACAATGAGCAGTTCTTC. The V and J genes are TRBV10-2 and TRBJ2-1; D is perhaps TRBD2 (6 bases). The V gene lost 6 bases and the J gene lost 0 bases, with 12 bases spanning the gap. The CDR3 extends over 15 amino acids. Germline CDR1 WSHSY, CDR2 SAAADI.

This chain connects TRBV25-1 to TRBJ2-7; the D gene is possibly TRBD2 (6 bases). Deletions cut 5 bases from V and 2 bases from J, with 16 bases between. The CDR3 sequence is 15 residues long. Germline-derived CDR1 and CDR2 are MGHDK and SYGVNS. The CDR3 protein is CASSTEWGVTYEQYF. The DNA for the CDR3 is TGTGCCAGCAGTACGGAGTGGGGGGTCACCTACGAGCAGTACTTC.

This rearrangement joins TRBV6-5 to TRBJ2-7; 9 bases fit TRBD1. The CDR3 totals 13 residues. CDR1 MNHEY and CDR2 SVGAGI come from the germline V gene. V was clipped by 6 bases and J by 4 bases; unmatched bases: 4. The CDR3 loop is CASRGQGVYEQYF. The CDR3 coding sequence is TGTGCCAGCAGGGGACAGGGCGTTTACGAGCAGTACTTC.

A few counts support this clone. The genes are TRBV19 and TRBJ2-3; TRBD1 matches 11 bases. From germline, CDR1 is LNHDA and CDR2 SQIVND (reference sequence). The CDR3 has 16 residues. V gave up 5 bases and J gave up 5 bases; unmatched junction bases: 9. CDR3 coding DNA: TGTGCCAGTAGTCCTTGGGACAGGGGGTCGAGAGATACGCAGTATTTT. Encoded protein: CASSPWDRGSRDTQYF.

The chain employs TRBV27 and TRBJ2-7; D ambiguous. V lost 0 bases, J lost 2 bases, and 11 bases lay in between. Germline-derived CDR1 and CDR2 are MNHEY and SMNVEV (reference sequence). The CDR3 sequence is 15 residues long. The CDR3 loop reads CASSLSGIATYEQYF. The CDR3 nucleotides read TGTGCCAGCAGTTTATCAGGGATTGCCACCTACGAGCAGTACTTC.

This chain connects TRBV2 to TRBJ2-2; 9 nucleotides align to TRBD1. The CDR3 covers 12 residues. The V gene end was trimmed by 7 bases and the J gene end by 9 bases; junction bases not matched to a gene: 3. The germline V gene has CDR1 SNHLY and CDR2 FYNNEI. The CDR3: CASKQGARELFF. The CDR3 region has the DNA TGTGCCAGCAAACAGGGGGCCAGGGAGCTGTTTTTT.

This chain connects TRBV24-1 to TRBJ2-2; 7 nucleotides match TRBD1. With 3 bases clipped from V and 1 base from J, the junction kept 4 bases outside the gene matches. Germline CDR1 KGHDR, CDR2 SFDVKD. CDR3 length equals 16 residues. CDR3 region: CATSDTRDRNTGELFF. CDR3 bases: TGTGCCACCAGTGATACCCGGGACAGGAACACCGGGGAGCTGTTTTTT.

V gene TRBV9 combines with J gene TRBJ2-2, with 8 bases aligning to TRBD1. The CDR3 length is 15 residues. V lost 2 bases, J lost 0 bases, and 0 bases stayed unmatched. CDR1 is SGDLS, CDR2 YYNGEE, per germline. The CDR3 region has the DNA TGTGCCAGCAGCGTGGGACAGGCGAACACCGGGGAGCTGTTTTTT. Its translation: CASSVGQANTGELFF.

V is TRBV5-8 and J is TRBJ2-1, with a possible D match to TRBD2 (5 bases). This CDR3 spans 17 amino acids. The V gene's germline CDR1 is SGHTS and CDR2 YDEGEE. Trimming removed 3 bases at V and 0 bases at J, with 16 bases between. The CDR3 nucleotides are TGTGCCAGCAGCTCTCACAGCCGGGGAAGCTCCTACAATGAGCAGTTCTTC. Translated: CASSSHSRGSSYNEQFF.

The V and J genes are TRBV14 and TRBJ1-2, with 9 positions matching TRBD1. From germline, CDR1 is SGHDN and CDR2 FVKESK. Germline trimming cut 4 bases from V and 7 bases from J; bases unmatched to any gene: 7. This CDR3 is 14 amino acids long. CDR3 region: CASSRVGQGTGYTF. In nucleotides, the CDR3 is TGTGCCAGCAGCCGGGTCGGACAGGGGACTGGCTACACCTTC.

The J gene is TRBJ1-2, the V gene TRBV3-1 (or the pseudogene TRBV3-2); D might be TRBD1 (6 bases). CDR1 and CDR2 from the germline V gene are LGHDT and YNNKEL (reference sequence). The V gene lost 1 base and the J gene lost 8 bases, with 14 bases spanning the gap. The CDR3 extends over 14 amino acids. The chain's CDR3 is CASSQVSQGIGYTF. In nucleotides, the CDR3 is TGTGCCAGCAGCCAAGTCTCACAGGGCATCGGCTACACCTTC.

The CDR3 here is CASSLGQGYNSPLHF. The CDR3, as DNA: TGTGCCAGCAGCTTAGGACAGGGCTATAATTCACCCCTCCACTTT. The chain joins TRBV5-6 to TRBJ1-6; TRBD1 aligns across 8 bases. The trim removed 2 bases at V and 3 bases at J, leaving 1 base unmatched. This CDR3 is 15 amino acids long. Germline loops: CDR1 SGHDT, CDR2 YYEEEE.

The chain recombines TRBV30 with TRBJ1-4; D is unclear. CDR1 and CDR2 from the germline V gene are GTSNPN and SVGIG (reference sequence). Trimming took 3 bases from V and 7 from J, leaving 15 bases between them. This CDR3 spans 14 amino acids. The CDR3 spells CAWRRFAASEKLFF. In DNA form, the CDR3 reads TGTGCCTGGAGGAGGTTCGCGGCGAGTGAAAAACTGTTTTTT.

The chain is built from TRBV5-1 and TRBJ1-2; 9 nucleotides agree with TRBD1. J gave up 5 bases and V 4 bases, and 3 bases lay outside the gene matches. This CDR3 spans 13 amino acids. CDR1 and CDR2 (germline): SGHRS, YFSETQ. CDR3 protein: CASSPGTGYGYTF. CDR3 in DNA: TGCGCCAGCAGCCCCGGGACAGGGTATGGCTACACCTTC.

This sequence joins TRBV4-1 and TRBJ2-1; 8 bases line up with TRBD2. The length of the CDR3 is 15 residues. In germline, CDR1 is MGHRA, CDR2 YSYEKL. The V gene end was trimmed by 1 base and the J gene end by 5 bases; junction bases not matched to a gene: 4. In DNA form, the CDR3 reads TGCGCCAGCAGCCAAGCGGGGGGGCACCACAATGAGCAGTTCTTC. Protein sequence: CASSQAGGHHNEQFF.

This clone was observed a few times. The chain joins TRBV2 to TRBJ1-6; the D is unclear. Germline CDR1 SNHLY, CDR2 FYNNEI. The CDR3 is 15 amino acids. The V gene lost 4 bases and the J gene lost 2 bases, with 9 bases spanning the gap. In nucleotides, the CDR3 is TGTGCCAGCAGTGTAAGGGCGGCCTATAATTCACCCCTCCACTTT. It yields the protein CASSVRAAYNSPLHF. Filled out from reference TRBV2 and TRBJ1-6, the complete variable domain reads EPEVTQTPSHQVTQMGQEVILRCVPISNHLYFYWYRQILGQKVEFLVSFYNNEISEKSEIFDDQFSVERPDGSNFTLKIRSTKLEDSAMYFCASSVRAAYNSPLHFGNGTRLTVT.

This chain joins TRBV2 and TRBJ1-1, with D possibly being TRBD1 (6 bases). Germline assignment: CDR1 SNHLY and CDR2 FYNNEI. The V end was cut by 4 bases, the J end by 0 bases, with 9 bases between. CDR3 length: 14 residues. The CDR3 DNA follows: TGTGCCAGCAGTGCGGGACAAATGAACACTGAAGCTTTCTTT. Translated: CASSAGQMNTEAFF.

The V call is TRBV12-3 or TRBV12-4, the J call TRBJ1-5, with 7 bases aligning to TRBD1. This CDR3 comprises 11 residues. Trimming at V came to 8 bases and at J to 5 bases, leaving 0 bases not matched to a gene. CDR3 bases: TGTGCCAGCGGACAGGATCAGCCCCAGCATTTT. It specifies CASGQDQPQHF.

This clone was detected only once. V and J are TRBV5-4 and TRBJ2-7; TRBD1 matches at 10 bases. Germline CDR1 and CDR2: SGHNT and YYREEE (reference sequence). This CDR3 has 14 residues. Trimming cost V 2 bases and J 5 bases; bases outside gene matches: 4. As DNA, the CDR3 is TGTGCCAGCAGCTTCGGGACAGGGGACCACGAGCAGTACTTC. Its translation: CASSFGTGDHEQYF. The full variable domain, rest sourced from reference TRBV5-4 and TRBJ2-7, is ETGVTQSPTHLIKTRGQQVTLRCSSQSGHNTVSWYQQALGQGPQFIFQYYREEENGRGNFPPRFSGLQFPNYSSELNVNALELDDSALYLCASSFGTGDHEQYFGPGTRLTVT.

The chain uses TRBV5-6 and TRBJ2-2; TRBD2 matches at 7 bases. Germline V gene lookup returns CDR1 SGHDT and CDR2 YYEEEE. With 3 bases clipped from V and 3 bases from J, the junction kept 8 bases outside the gene matches. This CDR3 is 16 amino acids long. In nucleotides, the CDR3 is TGTGCCAGCAGCTGGGGGGGAGGGGCCTACACCGGGGAGCTGTTTTTT. This translates into CASSWGGGAYTGELFF.

The gene calls are TRBV4-1 and TRBJ1-3, with D maybe TRBD1 (5 bases). Looked up from germline, CDR1 is MGHRA and CDR2 is YSYEKL. The V gene lost 1 base and the J gene lost 8 bases, with 15 bases spanning the gap. This CDR3 has 15 amino acids. The CDR3 is CASSQVTGSTDTIYF. In nucleotides, the CDR3 is TGCGCCAGCAGCCAAGTAACAGGCTCGACGGACACCATATATTTT.

This clone has only a few counts. This chain connects TRBV7-8 to TRBJ1-5, with a tentative D call TRBD1 (6 bases). Per the germline V gene, CDR1 is SGHVS and CDR2 is FQNEAQ. V gave up 0 bases and J gave up 0 bases, with 9 bases separating them. CDR3 length: 16 amino acids. The CDR3 nucleotides are TGTGCCAGCAGCTTAGCCCGGACAGTTAGCAATCAGCCCCAGCATTTT. Translation gives CASSLARTVSNQPQHF. Using reference TRBV7-8 and TRBJ1-5 for the parts outside the CDR3, the full variable domain is GAGVSQSPRYKVAKRGQDVALRCDPISGHVSLFWYQQALGQGPEFLTYFQNEAQLDKSGLPSDRFFAERPEGSVSTLKIQRTQQEDSAVYLCASSLARTVSNQPQHFGDGTRLSIL.

The genes are TRBV7-9 and TRBJ1-5; D is ambiguous. The germline V gene has CDR1 SEHNR and CDR2 FQNEAQ (reference sequence). CDR3 length equals 14 residues. The V gene lost 5 bases and the J gene lost 0 bases, with 8 bases spanning the gap. The CDR3 DNA is TGTGCCAGCAGCCCGGTGGGTAGCAATCAGCCCCAGCATTTT. As protein: CASSPVGSNQPQHF.

This chain uses TRBV19 with TRBJ1-2; D is ambiguous. The germline V gene has CDR1 LNHDA and CDR2 SQIVND (reference sequence). Deletions cut 7 bases from V and 0 bases from J, with 9 bases between. This CDR3 is built from 13 residues. The chain's CDR3 is CASMERSNYGYTF. The CDR3 DNA is TGTGCCAGTATGGAGAGGTCTAACTATGGCTACACCTTC.

The chain links TRBV6-5 to TRBJ1-4; tentative D call: TRBD1 (5 bases). Per germline, CDR1 MNHEY and CDR2 SVGAGI. CDR3 length: 14 amino acids. V was shortened by 2 bases and J by 1 base, with 5 bases between the two germline ends. CDR3 protein: CASSYGGTNEKLFF. CDR3 bases: TGTGCCAGCAGTTACGGGGGAACTAATGAAAAACTGTTTTTT.

The chain employs TRBV27 and TRBJ1-5, with a tentative D call TRBD1 (5 bases). This CDR3 comprises 17 residues. From germline, CDR1 is MNHEY and CDR2 SMNVEV (reference sequence). V was trimmed by 2 bases and J by 0 bases, leaving 14 bases between them. As DNA, the CDR3 is TGTGCCAGCAGTTTACTTAACCGGGACGGTAGCAATCAGCCCCAGCATTTT. Protein: CASSLLNRDGSNQPQHF.